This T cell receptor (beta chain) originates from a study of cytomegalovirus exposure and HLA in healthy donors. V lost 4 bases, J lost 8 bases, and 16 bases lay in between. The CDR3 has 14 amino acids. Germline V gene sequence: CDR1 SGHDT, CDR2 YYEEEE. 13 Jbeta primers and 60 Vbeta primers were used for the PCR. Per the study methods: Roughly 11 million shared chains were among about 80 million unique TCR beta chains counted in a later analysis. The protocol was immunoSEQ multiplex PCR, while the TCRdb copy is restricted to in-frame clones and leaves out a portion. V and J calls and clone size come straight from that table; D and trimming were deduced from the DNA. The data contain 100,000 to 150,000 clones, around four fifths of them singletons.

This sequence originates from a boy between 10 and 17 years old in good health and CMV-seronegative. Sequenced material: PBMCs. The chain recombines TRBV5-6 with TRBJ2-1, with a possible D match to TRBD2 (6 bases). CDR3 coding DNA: TGTGCCAGCAGCCGAAGCGGGTTGGCGGATGAGCAGTTCTTC. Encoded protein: CASSRSGLADEQFF.